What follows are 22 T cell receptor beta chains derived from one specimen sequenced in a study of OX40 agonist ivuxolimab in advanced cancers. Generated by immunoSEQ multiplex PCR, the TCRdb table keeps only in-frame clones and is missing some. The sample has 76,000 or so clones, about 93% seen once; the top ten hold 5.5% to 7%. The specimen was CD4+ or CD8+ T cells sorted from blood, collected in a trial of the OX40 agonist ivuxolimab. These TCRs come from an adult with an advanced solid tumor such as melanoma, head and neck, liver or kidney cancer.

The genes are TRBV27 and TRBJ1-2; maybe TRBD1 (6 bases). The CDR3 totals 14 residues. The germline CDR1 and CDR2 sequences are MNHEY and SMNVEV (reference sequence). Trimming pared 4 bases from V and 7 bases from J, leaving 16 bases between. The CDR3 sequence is CASSSDAGGSGYTF. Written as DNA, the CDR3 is TGTGCCAGCAGTTCGGACGCGGGGGGCTCTGGCTACACCTTC.

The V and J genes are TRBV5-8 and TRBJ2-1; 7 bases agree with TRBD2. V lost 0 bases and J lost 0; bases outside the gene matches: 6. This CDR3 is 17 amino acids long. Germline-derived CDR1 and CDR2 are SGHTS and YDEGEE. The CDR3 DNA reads TGTGCCAGCAGCTTGGTTACGGGAGGAAGCTCCTACAATGAGCAGTTCTTC. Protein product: CASSLVTGGSSYNEQFF.

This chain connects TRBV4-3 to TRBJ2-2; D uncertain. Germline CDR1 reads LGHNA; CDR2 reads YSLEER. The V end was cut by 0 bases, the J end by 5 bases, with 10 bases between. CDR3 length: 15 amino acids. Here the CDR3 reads CASSQDPYLTGELFF. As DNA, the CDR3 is TGCGCCAGCAGCCAAGATCCCTACCTTACCGGGGAGCTGTTTTTT.

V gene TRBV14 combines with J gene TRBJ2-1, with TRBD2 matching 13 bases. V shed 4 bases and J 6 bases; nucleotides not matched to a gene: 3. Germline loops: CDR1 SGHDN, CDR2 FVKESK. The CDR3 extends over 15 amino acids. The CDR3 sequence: CASSRTSGRPNEQFF. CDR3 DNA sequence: TGTGCCAGCAGCCGGACTAGCGGGAGACCCAATGAGCAGTTCTTC.

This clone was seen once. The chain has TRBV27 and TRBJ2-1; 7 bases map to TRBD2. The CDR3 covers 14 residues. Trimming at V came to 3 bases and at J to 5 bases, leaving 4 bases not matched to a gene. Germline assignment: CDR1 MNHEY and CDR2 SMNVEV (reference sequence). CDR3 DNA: TGTGCCAGCAGTTTCCTAGCGGCTAACAATGAGCAGTTCTTC. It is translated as CASSFLAANNEQFF.

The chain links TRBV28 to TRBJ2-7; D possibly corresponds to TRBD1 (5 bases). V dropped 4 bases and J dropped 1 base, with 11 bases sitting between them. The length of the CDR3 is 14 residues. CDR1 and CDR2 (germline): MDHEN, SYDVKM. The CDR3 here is CASSYRGKSYEQYF. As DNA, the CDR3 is TGTGCCAGCAGTTATAGGGGAAAATCCTACGAGCAGTACTTC.

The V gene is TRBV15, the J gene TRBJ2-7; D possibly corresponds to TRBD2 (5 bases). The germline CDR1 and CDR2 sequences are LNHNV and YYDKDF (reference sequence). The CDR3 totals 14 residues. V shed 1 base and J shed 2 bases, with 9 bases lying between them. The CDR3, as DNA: TGTGCCACCAGCAGAGCTGGGAGCCCCTACGAGCAGTACTTC. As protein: CATSRAGSPYEQYF.

CDR3 DNA sequence: TGTGCCAGCAGTGAGTGGCGGAGGTGGGGGGATACGCAGTATTTT. Amino acid sequence: CASSEWRRWGDTQYF. This chain joins TRBV6-6 and TRBJ2-3; tentatively, D is TRBD1 or TRBD2 (5 bases each). The V and J ends lost 5 bases and 6 bases respectively, with 18 bases between them. The CDR3 runs to 15 residues. Germline CDR1 MNHNY, CDR2 SVGAGI (reference sequence).

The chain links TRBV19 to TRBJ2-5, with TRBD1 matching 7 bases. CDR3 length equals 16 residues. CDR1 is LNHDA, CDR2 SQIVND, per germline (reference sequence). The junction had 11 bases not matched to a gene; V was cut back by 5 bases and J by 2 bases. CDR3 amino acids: CASSLTGDLPQETQYF. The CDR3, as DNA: TGTGCCAGTAGTCTAACAGGGGACCTCCCTCAAGAGACCCAGTACTTC.

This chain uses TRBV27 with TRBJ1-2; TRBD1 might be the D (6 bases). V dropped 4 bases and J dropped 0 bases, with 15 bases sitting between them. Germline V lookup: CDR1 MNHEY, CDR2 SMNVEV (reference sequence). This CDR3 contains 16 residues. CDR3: CASSSGQTLPNYGYTF. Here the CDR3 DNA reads TGTGCCAGCAGTTCCGGACAGACTCTTCCTAACTATGGCTACACCTTC.

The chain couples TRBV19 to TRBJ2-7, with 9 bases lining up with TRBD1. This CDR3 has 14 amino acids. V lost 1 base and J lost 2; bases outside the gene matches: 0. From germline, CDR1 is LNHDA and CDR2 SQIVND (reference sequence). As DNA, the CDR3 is TGTGCCAGTAGTATAGGGACAGGGGCCTACGAGCAGTACTTC. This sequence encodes CASSIGTGAYEQYF.

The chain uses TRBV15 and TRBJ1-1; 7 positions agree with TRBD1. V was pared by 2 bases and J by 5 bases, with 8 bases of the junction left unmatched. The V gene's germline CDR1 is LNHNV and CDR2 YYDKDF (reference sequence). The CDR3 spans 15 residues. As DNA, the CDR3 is TGTGCCACCAGCAGACCTCCACAGGGGAGGACTGAAGCTTTCTTT. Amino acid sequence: CATSRPPQGRTEAFF.

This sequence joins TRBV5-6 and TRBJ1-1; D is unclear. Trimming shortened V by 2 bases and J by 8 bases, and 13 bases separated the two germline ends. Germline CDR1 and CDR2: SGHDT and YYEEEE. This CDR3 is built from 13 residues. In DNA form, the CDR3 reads TGTGCCAGCAGCTTTAACCCAATACGGGAAGCTTTCTTT. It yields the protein CASSFNPIREAFF.

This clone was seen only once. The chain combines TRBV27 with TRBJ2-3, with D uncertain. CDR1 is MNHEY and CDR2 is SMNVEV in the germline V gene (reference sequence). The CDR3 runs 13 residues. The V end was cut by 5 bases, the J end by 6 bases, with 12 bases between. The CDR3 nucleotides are TGTGCCAGCAGTATCGGTTTTGGGGATACGCAGTATTTT. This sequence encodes CASSIGFGDTQYF.

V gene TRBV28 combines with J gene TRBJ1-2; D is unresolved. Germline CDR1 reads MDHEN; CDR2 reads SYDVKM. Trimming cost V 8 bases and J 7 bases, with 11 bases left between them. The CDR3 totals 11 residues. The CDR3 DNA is TGTGCCAGCCCGTTGGAGAGTGGCTACACCTTC. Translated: CASPLESGYTF.

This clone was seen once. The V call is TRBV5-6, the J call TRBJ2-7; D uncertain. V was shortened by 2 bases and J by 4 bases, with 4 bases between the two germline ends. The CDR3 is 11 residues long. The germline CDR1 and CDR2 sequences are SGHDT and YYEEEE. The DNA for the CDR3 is TGTGCCAGCAGCTTTGGGTACGAGCAGTACTTC. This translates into CASSFGYEQYF.

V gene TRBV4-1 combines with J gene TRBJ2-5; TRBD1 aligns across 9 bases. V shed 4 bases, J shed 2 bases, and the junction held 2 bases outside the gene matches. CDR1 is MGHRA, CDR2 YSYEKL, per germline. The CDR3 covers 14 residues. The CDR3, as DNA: TGCGCCAGCAGCCTGGGACAGGGACAAGAGACCCAGTACTTC. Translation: CASSLGQGQETQYF.

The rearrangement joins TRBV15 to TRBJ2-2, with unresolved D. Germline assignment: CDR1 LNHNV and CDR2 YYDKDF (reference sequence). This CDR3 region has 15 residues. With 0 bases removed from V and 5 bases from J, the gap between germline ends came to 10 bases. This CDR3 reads CATSREKELTGELFF. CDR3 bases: TGTGCCACCAGCAGAGAGAAAGAGCTTACCGGGGAGCTGTTTTTT.

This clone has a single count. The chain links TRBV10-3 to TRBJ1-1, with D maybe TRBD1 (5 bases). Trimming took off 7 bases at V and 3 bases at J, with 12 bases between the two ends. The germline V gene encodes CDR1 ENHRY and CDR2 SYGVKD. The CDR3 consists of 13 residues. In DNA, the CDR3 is TGTGCCATCACCGGAGCGGGGGACACTGAAGCTTTCTTT. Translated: CAITGAGDTEAFF.

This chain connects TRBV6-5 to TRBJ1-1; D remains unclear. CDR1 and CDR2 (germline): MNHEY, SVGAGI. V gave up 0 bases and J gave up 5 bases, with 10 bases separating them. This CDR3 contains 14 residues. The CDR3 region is CASSYSSRLTEAFF. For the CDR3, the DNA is TGTGCCAGCAGTTACTCGAGTCGGCTGACTGAAGCTTTCTTT.

CDR3 DNA: TGTGCCACCAGGGGACTAGCGGGGAATATAAATGAGCAGTTCTTC. This sequence encodes CATRGLAGNINEQFF. The chain couples TRBV15 to TRBJ2-1; 13 bases fit TRBD2. The CDR3 spans 15 residues. The trim removed 6 bases at V and 7 bases at J, leaving 6 bases unmatched. Germline V lookup: CDR1 LNHNV, CDR2 YYDKDF (reference sequence).

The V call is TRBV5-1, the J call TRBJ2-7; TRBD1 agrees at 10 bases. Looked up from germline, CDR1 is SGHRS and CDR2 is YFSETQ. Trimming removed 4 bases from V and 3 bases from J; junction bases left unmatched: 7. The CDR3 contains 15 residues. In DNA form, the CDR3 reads TGCGCCAGCAGCGTAGACAGGGGGCTATACTACGAGCAGTACTTC. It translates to CASSVDRGLYYEQYF.